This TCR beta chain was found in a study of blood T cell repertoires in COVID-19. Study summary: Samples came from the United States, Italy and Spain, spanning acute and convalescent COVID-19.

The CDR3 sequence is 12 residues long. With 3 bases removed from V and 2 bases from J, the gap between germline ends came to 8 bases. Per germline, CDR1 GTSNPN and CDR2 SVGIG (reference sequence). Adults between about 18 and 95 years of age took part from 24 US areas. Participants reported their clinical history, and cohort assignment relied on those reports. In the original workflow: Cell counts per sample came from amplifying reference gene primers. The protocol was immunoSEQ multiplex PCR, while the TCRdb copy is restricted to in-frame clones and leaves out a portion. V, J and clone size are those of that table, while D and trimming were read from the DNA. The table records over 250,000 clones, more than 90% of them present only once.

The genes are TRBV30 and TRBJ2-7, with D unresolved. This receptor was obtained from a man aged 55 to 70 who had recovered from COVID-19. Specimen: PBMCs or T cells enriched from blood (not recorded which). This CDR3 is CAWRSPAYEQYF. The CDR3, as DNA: TGTGCCTGGAGATCCCCGGCCTACGAGCAGTACTTC.